This TCR beta chain was found in a study of OX40 agonist ivuxolimab in advanced cancers. About the full investigation: The costimulatory receptor OX40 (CD134) was targeted by ivuxolimab, a fully human IgG2 agonistic monoclonal antibody. Partial responses were achieved by three dose-escalation patients, of whom one had hepatocellular carcinoma and two had cutaneous melanoma. In the dose-escalation cohort, roughly 80% of patients were male, and the mean age was about 55 years, with a range of about 20 to 79. The point of sequencing TCRbeta in the periphery was to test whether ivuxolimab changed TCR sequence diversity and drove clonal T-cell expansion. Intravenous ivuxolimab was administered to patients every 2 weeks at six dose levels: 0.01, 0.1, 0.3, 1.5, 3 and 10 mg/kg. The paper covers the monotherapy dose-escalation part of the phase I ivuxolimab trial, which included N ≈ 54 patients. Of the roughly 52 dose-escalation patients, hepatocellular carcinoma was present in approximately 20, melanoma in approximately 15, renal cell carcinoma in 9 and head and neck cancer in 9. Prior anti-PD-1, anti-PD-L1 or anti-CTLA-4 therapy was permitted, and 40% to 50% of dose-escalation patients had received checkpoint inhibitors. Paper-wide results and their limitations: At doses of 0.1 to 3.0 mg/kg, clonal expansion of both CD4+ and CD8+ T cells in blood was seen between baseline and week 6. On average, CD8+ T cells showed more expanded clones than CD4+ T cells after ivuxolimab. In partial responders in the 0.1-3.0 mg/kg groups, normalized peripheral clonal expansion was found to be among the lowest, especially among CD8+ T cells. Low levels of normalized T-cell clonal expansion were also seen in some patients who did not respond. Which antigens the clonally expanded peripheral T cells were specific for was not determined.

Genomic DNA was isolated from the sorted cells so that the TCRbeta CDR3 region could be sequenced. The immunoSEQ Assay was used for sequencing of TCRbeta CDR3 regions. Sourced from immuneACCESS, this table was stored by TCRdb with only in-frame sequences that have V and J called. A share of the clones is absent; for the studies checked, an unresolved V gene accounts for under half, and the remainder has no known explanation. This sample has about 52,000 clones in its table, and about 88% of those were observed once. The ten biggest clones cover 13% to 15% of the sample. Details on this clone: No antigen is known for it. No much larger clonotype is one base removed from it; base qualities were not supplied.

Patients with a history of autoimmune disease or receiving systemic immunosuppression were excluded from the trial. Peripheral blood for TCR sequencing was collected from all dose cohorts at baseline, on cycle 4 day 1, and on cycle 7 day 1. The samples were taken from a phase I, first-in-human, multicenter, open-label dose-escalation trial of ivuxolimab. Adults with locally advanced or metastatic melanoma, renal cell carcinoma, hepatocellular carcinoma or head and neck squamous cell carcinoma were enrolled in the trial. Before TCR sequencing, CD4+ T cells and CD8+ T cells were sorted from peripheral blood as separate populations. The CDR3 goes from the cysteine to the phenylalanine over 15 residues. Only CDR3 DNA remains: 45 bases, in frame from the first base. CDR1 and CDR2 (MNHNS, SASEGT) derive from the germline V gene. The V end loses 2 bases and the J end loses 2 bases, and a stretch of 13 bases separates them.

This clonotype was obtained from an adult with an advanced solid tumor such as melanoma, head and neck, liver or kidney cancer. The chain employs TRBV6-1 and TRBJ2-7, with the D call perhaps TRBD1 or TRBD2, as 6 bases match in each case. The input for sequencing was CD4+ or CD8+ T cells sorted from blood, taken in a trial of the OX40 agonist ivuxolimab. The CDR3 protein is CASSEYRGHPYEQYF. The DNA reads as follows: TGTGCCAGCAGTGAATATCGGGGGCACCCCTACGAGCAGTACTTC.